This T cell receptor beta chain derives from a study of OX40 agonist ivuxolimab in advanced cancers. Profiling relied on immunoSEQ multiplex PCR, and the TCRdb table lists in-frame clones only, not all of them. The sample has just under 35,000 clones, about 90% seen once. The V gene's germline CDR1 is MDHEN and CDR2 SYDVKM. This CDR3 is built from 18 residues. V was clipped by 6 bases and J by 2 bases; unmatched bases: 12. The receptor was derived from an adult with an advanced solid tumor such as melanoma, head and neck, liver or kidney cancer. The gene calls are TRBV28 and TRBJ2-3; TRBD2 agrees at 12 bases. The sample consisted of CD4+ or CD8+ T cells sorted from blood, taken in a trial of the OX40 agonist ivuxolimab. The CDR3: CASSLQMGLAGFTDTQYF. The CDR3 bases are TGTGCCAGCAGCCTCCAAATGGGACTAGCGGGTTTCACAGATACGCAGTATTTT.